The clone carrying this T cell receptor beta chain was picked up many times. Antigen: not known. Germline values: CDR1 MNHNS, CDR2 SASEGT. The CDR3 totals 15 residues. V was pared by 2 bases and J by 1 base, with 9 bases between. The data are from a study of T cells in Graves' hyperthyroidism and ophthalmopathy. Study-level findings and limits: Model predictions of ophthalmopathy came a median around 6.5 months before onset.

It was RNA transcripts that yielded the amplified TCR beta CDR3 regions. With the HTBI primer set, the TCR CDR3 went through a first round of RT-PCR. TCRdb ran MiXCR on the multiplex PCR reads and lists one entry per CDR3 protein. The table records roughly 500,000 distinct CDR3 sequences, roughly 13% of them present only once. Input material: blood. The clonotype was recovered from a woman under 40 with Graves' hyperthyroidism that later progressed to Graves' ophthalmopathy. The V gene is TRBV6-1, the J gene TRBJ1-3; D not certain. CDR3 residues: CASSEMAASGNTIYF. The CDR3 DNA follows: TGTGCCAGCAGTGAAATGGCAGCTTCTGGAAACACCATATATTTT.